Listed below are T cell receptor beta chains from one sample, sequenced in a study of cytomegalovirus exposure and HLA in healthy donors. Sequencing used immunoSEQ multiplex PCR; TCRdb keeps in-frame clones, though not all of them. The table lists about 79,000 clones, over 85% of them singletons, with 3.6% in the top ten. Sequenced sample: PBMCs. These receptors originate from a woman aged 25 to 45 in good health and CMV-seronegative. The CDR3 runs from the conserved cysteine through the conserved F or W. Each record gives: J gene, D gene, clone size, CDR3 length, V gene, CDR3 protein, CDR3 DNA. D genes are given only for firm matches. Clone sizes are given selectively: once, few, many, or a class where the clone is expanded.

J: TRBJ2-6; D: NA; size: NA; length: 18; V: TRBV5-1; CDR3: CASSLADQVISGANVLTF; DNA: TGCGCCAGCAGCTTGGCCGACCAGGTAATCTCTGGGGCCAACGTCCTGACTTTC
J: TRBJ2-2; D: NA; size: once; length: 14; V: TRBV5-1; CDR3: CASTQGFGTGELFF; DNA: TGCGCCAGCACCCAGGGGTTCGGCACCGGGGAGCTGTTTTTT
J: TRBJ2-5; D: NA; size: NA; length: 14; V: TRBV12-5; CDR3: CASGLGHTQETQYF; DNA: TGTGCTAGTGGTTTGGGACATACCCAAGAGACCCAGTACTTC
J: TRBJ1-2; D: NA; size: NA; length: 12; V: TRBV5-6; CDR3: CASSSWVAGYTF; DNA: TGTGCCAGCAGTTCCTGGGTAGCCGGCTACACCTTC
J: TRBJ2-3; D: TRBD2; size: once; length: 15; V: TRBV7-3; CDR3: CASSTRTSGIDTQYF; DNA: TGTGCCAGCAGCACCCGGACTAGCGGGATTGATACGCAGTATTTT
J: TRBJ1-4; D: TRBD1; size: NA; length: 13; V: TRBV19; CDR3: CASKDRGREKLFF; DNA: TGTGCCAGTAAGGACAGGGGTAGAGAAAAACTGTTTTTT
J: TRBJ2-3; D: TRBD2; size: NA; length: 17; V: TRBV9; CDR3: CASSPHAGGQGGSSQYF; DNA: TGTGCCAGCAGCCCCCATGCGGGGGGCCAAGGTGGTTCATCGCAGTATTTT
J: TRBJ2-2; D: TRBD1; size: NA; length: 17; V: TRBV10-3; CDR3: CAISGTRQGADTGELFF; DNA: TGTGCCATCAGTGGTACCCGACAGGGGGCGGACACCGGGGAGCTGTTTTTT
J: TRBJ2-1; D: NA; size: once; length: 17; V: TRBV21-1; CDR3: CASSKPPGLASYNEQFF; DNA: TGTGCCAGCAGCAAACCACCGGGACTAGCCTCCTACAATGAGCAGTTCTTC
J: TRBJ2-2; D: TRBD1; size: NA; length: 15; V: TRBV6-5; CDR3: CASRQGQGFPGELFF; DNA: TGTGCCAGCAGACAGGGACAGGGGTTCCCCGGGGAGCTGTTTTTT
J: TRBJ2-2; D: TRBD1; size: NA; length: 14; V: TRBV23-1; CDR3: CARTGGENTGELFF; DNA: TGCGCTAGAACAGGGGGTGAGAACACCGGGGAGCTGTTTTTT
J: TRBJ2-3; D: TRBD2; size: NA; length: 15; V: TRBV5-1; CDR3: CASSSTSGSTDTQYF; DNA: TGCGCCAGCAGTTCCACTAGCGGGAGCACAGATACGCAGTATTTT
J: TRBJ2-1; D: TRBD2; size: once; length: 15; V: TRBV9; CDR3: CASSVGLAGGNEQFF; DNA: TGTGCCAGCAGCGTAGGACTAGCGGGGGGGAATGAGCAGTTCTTC
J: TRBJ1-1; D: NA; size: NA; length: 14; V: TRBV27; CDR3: CASSYRVKNTEAFF; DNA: TGTGCCAGCAGTTACCGGGTTAAGAACACTGAAGCTTTCTTT
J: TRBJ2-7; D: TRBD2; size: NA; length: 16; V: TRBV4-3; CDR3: CASSQDPGGTLGEQYF; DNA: TGCGCCAGCAGCCAAGATCCCGGGGGGACTCTTGGCGAGCAGTACTTC
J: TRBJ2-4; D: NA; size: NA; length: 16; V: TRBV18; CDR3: CASSPPTLIAKNIQYF; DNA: TGTGCCAGCTCACCACCGACACTCATAGCCAAAAACATTCAGTACTTC
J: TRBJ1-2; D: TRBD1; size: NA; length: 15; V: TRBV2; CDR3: CASSEPGTGGSGYTF; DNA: TGTGCCAGCAGCGAACCCGGGACAGGGGGTAGTGGCTACACCTTC
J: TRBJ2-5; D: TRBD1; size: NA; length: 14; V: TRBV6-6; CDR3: CASSYRDRQETQYF; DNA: TGTGCCAGCAGCTACCGGGACAGGCAAGAGACCCAGTACTTC
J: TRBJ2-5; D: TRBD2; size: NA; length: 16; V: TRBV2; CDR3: CACSRLAGGSQETQYF; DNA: TGTGCCTGCTCCAGACTAGCGGGGGGGTCCCAAGAGACCCAGTACTTC
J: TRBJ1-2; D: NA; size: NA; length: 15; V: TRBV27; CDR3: CASRHTRGSPYGYTF; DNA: TGTGCCAGCAGGCACACCAGGGGATCGCCCTATGGCTACACCTTC
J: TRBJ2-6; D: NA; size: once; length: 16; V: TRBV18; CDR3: CASSQRQASGANVLTF; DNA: TGTGCCAGCTCACAGCGACAGGCCTCTGGGGCCAACGTCCTGACTTTC
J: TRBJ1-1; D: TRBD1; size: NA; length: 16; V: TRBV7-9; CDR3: CASRLAGTGGNTEAFF; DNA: TGTGCCAGCAGGCTGGCCGGGACAGGGGGGAACACTGAAGCTTTCTTT